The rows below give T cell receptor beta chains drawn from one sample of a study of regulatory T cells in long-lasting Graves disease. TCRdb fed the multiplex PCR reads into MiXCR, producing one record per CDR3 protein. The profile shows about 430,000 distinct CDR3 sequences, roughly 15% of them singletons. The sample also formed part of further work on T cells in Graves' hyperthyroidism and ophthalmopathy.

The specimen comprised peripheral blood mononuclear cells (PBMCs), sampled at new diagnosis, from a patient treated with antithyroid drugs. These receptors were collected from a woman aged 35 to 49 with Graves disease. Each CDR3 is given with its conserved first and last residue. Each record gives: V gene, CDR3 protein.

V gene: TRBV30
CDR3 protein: CAWSPSLVVSEQFF

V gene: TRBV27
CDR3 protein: CASSAPVGSYNEQFF

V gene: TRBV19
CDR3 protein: CASSIGLAPTYEQYF

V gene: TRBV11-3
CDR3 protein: CASSFRAFEQFF

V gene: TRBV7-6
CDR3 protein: CASSPLAGGDNEQFF

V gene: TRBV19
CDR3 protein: CASSTHNFTGLHIQYF

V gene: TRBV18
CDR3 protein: CASSPRQGGTYEQYF

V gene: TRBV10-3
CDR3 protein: CAISERDGETQYF

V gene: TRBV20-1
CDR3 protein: CSAGVYLPIGTDTQYF

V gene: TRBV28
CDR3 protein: CAGGGGGSEKLFF

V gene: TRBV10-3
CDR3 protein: CAISESTGSPYEQYF

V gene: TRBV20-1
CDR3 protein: CSARDRPPAMAGGWYTGELFF

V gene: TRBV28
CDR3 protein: CASSKRAANTGELFF

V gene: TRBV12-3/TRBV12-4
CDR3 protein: CASSLLGQGNEKLFF

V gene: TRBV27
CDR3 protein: CASSLSGGTYEQYF

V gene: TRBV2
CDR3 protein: CASKWTGNNEQFF

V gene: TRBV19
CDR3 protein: CASSILGGSGYGYTF

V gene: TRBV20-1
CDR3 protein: CSARDKRAGYNEQFF

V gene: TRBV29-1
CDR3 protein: CSVISNYGYTF

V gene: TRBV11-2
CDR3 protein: CASSQESTGPNYGYTF

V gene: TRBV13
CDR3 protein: CASSLEGAGYEQYF

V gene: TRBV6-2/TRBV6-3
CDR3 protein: CASSERGGPTDTQYF

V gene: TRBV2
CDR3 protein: CASRAQGASYEQYF

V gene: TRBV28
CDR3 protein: CASSLYAGGPDTQYF

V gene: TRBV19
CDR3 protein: CASSLGTGRMNTEAFF

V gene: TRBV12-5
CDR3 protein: CASGLVLGSGAHTDTQYF

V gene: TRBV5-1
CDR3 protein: CASSLAAGQGNYEQYF

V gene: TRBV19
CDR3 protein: CASNSGGWVGEQFF

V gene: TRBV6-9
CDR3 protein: CASSYLGLADNNEQFF

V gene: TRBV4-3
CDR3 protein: CASSQGGGGFSPLHF

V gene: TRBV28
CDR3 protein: CATSGGGIGNIQYF

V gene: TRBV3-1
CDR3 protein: CASSQGEGNEQYF

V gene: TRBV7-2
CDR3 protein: CASSLQRNSYNEQFF

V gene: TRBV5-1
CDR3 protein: CASSLEGRVTDTQYF

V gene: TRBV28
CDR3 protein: CASRTGGPQETQYF